These 31 T cell receptor beta chains share one sample of origin, sequenced in a study of blood T cell repertoires in COVID-19. Sequenced by immunoSEQ multiplex PCR; TCRdb stores in-frame clones only, minus some. The sample consists of 130,000 to 150,000 clones, about 82% of them appearing once. Sequences were obtained from peripheral blood. These receptors came from a woman aged 40 to 55 with active or convalescent COVID-19.

The rearrangement joins TRBV19 to TRBJ2-2, with D tentatively TRBD1 (5 bases). Trimming pared 1 base from V and 0 bases from J, leaving 15 bases between. This CDR3 is 18 amino acids long. The germline CDR1 and CDR2 sequences are LNHDA and SQIVND (reference sequence). CDR3 nucleotides: TGTGCCAGTAGTATAGTAGGTGGGGCAGGGTCGAACACCGGGGAGCTGTTTTTT. Residues: CASSIVGGAGSNTGELFF.

The chain has TRBV19 and TRBJ1-6; the match to TRBD1 covers 9 bases. Unmatched junction bases numbered 6, after V lost 6 bases and J lost 9 bases. There are 14 residues in the CDR3. Per the germline V gene, CDR1 is LNHDA and CDR2 is SQIVND (reference sequence). The CDR3 here is CASRAQGARSPLHF. As DNA, the CDR3 is TGTGCCAGTAGAGCACAGGGGGCGCGTTCACCCCTCCACTTT.

This chain links TRBV30 with TRBJ2-7, with D perhaps TRBD1 (6 bases). The V gene lost 0 bases and the J gene lost 7 bases, with 13 bases spanning the gap. The germline V gene has CDR1 GTSNPN and CDR2 SVGIG (reference sequence). CDR3 length: 13 residues. The CDR3 spells CAWSVQGTLEQYF. CDR3 nucleotides: TGTGCCTGGAGTGTACAGGGCACCCTGGAGCAGTACTTC.

The chain links TRBV18 to TRBJ2-3; no clear D gene. In germline, CDR1 is KGHSH, CDR2 LQKENI. Trimming pared 6 bases from V and 2 bases from J, leaving 15 bases between. The CDR3 extends over 15 amino acids. CDR3 coding DNA: TGTGCCAGCTCCACCAGAGGAAAGGACACAGATACGCAGTATTTT. It yields the protein CASSTRGKDTDTQYF.

V is TRBV5-6 and J is TRBJ2-3; 9 bases match TRBD2. Germline V CDR1 and CDR2: SGHDT, YYEEEE. V shed 4 bases and J 6 bases; nucleotides not matched to a gene: 12. This CDR3 comprises 16 residues. This CDR3 reads CASSQGIAGVLDTQYF. For the CDR3, the DNA is TGTGCCAGCAGCCAAGGTATAGCGGGAGTTTTGGATACGCAGTATTTT.

This chain joins TRBV6-5 and TRBJ2-7; 7 bases agree with TRBD1. CDR3 size: 14 residues. With 2 bases clipped from V and 2 bases from J, the junction kept 3 bases outside the gene matches. The germline V gene has CDR1 MNHEY and CDR2 SVGAGI. The CDR3, as DNA: TGTGCCAGCAGTTACGGGCAGGGGGCCTACGAGCAGTACTTC. Protein sequence: CASSYGQGAYEQYF.

This sequence joins TRBV28 and TRBJ1-5; D uncertain. Trimming removed 2 bases at V and 9 bases at J, with 8 bases between. The germline gives CDR1 MDHEN, CDR2 SYDVKM. The CDR3 spans 12 residues. CDR3 amino acids: CASSLRGLPQHF. CDR3 bases: TGTGCCAGCAGTTTACGGGGTTTGCCCCAGCATTTT.

The V call is TRBV28, the J call TRBJ2-3, with 8 nucleotides matching TRBD2. V was pared by 1 base and J by 2 bases, with 8 bases of the junction left unmatched. Germline lookup yields CDR1 MDHEN and CDR2 SYDVKM. The CDR3 covers 17 residues. In nucleotides, the CDR3 is TGTGCCAGCAGTTTATTCCCCCAGCGGGGGCCCACAGATACGCAGTATTTT. Encoded protein: CASSLFPQRGPTDTQYF.

V and J are TRBV18 and TRBJ1-5; D remains unclear. CDR1 and CDR2 (germline): KGHSH, LQKENI. The CDR3 sequence is 15 residues long. V lost 3 bases and J lost 1, with 10 bases in between. CDR3 sequence: CASSPSTLSNQPQHF. CDR3 nucleotide sequence: TGTGCCAGCTCACCCTCCACTCTCAGCAATCAGCCCCAGCATTTT.

This chain uses TRBV10-1 with TRBJ2-7; 9 bases are shared with TRBD1. Germline values: CDR1 WNHNN, CDR2 SYGVQD (reference sequence). CDR3 size: 15 residues. J lost 5 bases, V lost 3 bases, and 8 bases had no gene match. CDR3 sequence reads: CASSDPTGGEDEQYF. CDR3 sequence (DNA): TGCGCCAGCAGTGACCCCACAGGGGGCGAGGACGAGCAGTACTTC.

This chain links TRBV6-1 with TRBJ2-2; TRBD1 is a possible D gene (5 bases). Trimming left V 2 bases short and J 4 bases short, with 11 bases between. The CDR3 runs 15 residues. Per germline, CDR1 MNHNS and CDR2 SASEGT. CDR3 region: CASSEYGRVTGELFF. The CDR3 bases are TGTGCCAGCAGTGAATATGGCAGGGTCACCGGGGAGCTGTTTTTT.

The chain recombines TRBV12-3 or TRBV12-4 with TRBJ2-7, with a weak D call TRBD1 (6 bases). The CDR3 has 13 amino acids. V lost 4 bases and J lost 0, with 7 bases in between. The CDR3 nucleotides read TGTGCCAGCAGTTCGGGACACTCCTACGAGCAGTACTTC. It encodes CASSSGHSYEQYF.

The chain carries TRBV6-5 and TRBJ2-5; 8 bases match TRBD1. Germline V gene data show CDR1 as MNHEY and CDR2 as SVGAGI. There are 13 residues in the CDR3. V lost 5 bases and J lost 2; bases outside the gene matches: 1. Written as DNA, the CDR3 is TGTGCCAGCAGTCGGACAGGGCAAGAGACCCAGTACTTC. Translated, it gives CASSRTGQETQYF.

This clone was seen a handful of times. This chain joins TRBV28 and TRBJ1-2; 8 positions agree with TRBD1. The ends lost 6 bases at V and 8 bases at J; junction bases unmatched: 11. Looked up from germline, CDR1 is MDHEN and CDR2 is SYDVKM. This CDR3 has 14 residues. The CDR3 reads CASRLPKDRGGYTF. The CDR3 DNA reads TGTGCCAGCAGGCTGCCCAAAGACAGGGGAGGCTACACCTTC.

J is TRBJ1-1 and V is TRBV19; D not certain. V lost 4 bases and J lost 3, with 9 bases in between. The CDR3 is made up of 13 amino acids. Germline assignment: CDR1 LNHDA and CDR2 SQIVND (reference sequence). CDR3 nucleotide sequence: TGTGCCAGTAGTAAAACAATGGACACTGAAGCTTTCTTT. Translated, it gives CASSKTMDTEAFF. Using reference TRBV19 and TRBJ1-1 for the parts outside the CDR3, the full variable domain is DGGITQSPKYLFRKEGQNVTLSCEQNLNHDAMYWYRQDPGQGLRLIYYSQIVNDFQKGDIAEGYSVSREKKESFPLTVTSAQKNPTAFYLCASSKTMDTEAFFGQGTRLTVV.

V gene TRBV7-8 combines with J gene TRBJ2-5; TRBD2 is a possible D gene (5 bases). V was shortened by 5 bases and J by 0 bases, with 31 bases between the two germline ends. Germline V CDR1 and CDR2: SGHVS, FQNEAQ. The CDR3 is made up of 21 amino acids. In DNA, the CDR3 is TGTGCCAGCAGCCCTTCCATACTCCGTAGCGTCCCCTCCTCGTACCAAGAGACCCAGTACTTC. This sequence encodes CASSPSILRSVPSSYQETQYF.

The chain combines TRBV10-2 with TRBJ2-5, with 7 bases that match TRBD2. The V gene's germline CDR1 is WSHSY and CDR2 SAAADI. After removal of 0 bases from V and 2 bases from J, the junction contained 6 bases not matched to a gene. The CDR3 extends over 16 amino acids. CDR3: CASSESASGLQETQYF. CDR3 DNA sequence: TGCGCCAGCAGTGAGTCGGCTAGCGGACTACAAGAGACCCAGTACTTC.

The chain carries TRBV6-5 and TRBJ1-1; D might be TRBD1 (5 bases). Deletions cut 8 bases from V and 0 bases from J, with 16 bases between. This CDR3 comprises 15 residues. Germline-derived CDR1 and CDR2 are MNHEY and SVGAGI. CDR3 in amino acids: CASGRQTAMNTEAFF. Written as DNA, the CDR3 is TGTGCCAGCGGTCGTCAGACAGCCATGAACACTGAAGCTTTCTTT.

This clone was detected only once. The rearrangement uses TRBV19 and TRBJ2-2, with a tentative D call TRBD2 (5 bases). The CDR3 is 16 amino acids. Trimming removed 1 base at V and 4 bases at J, with 13 bases between. Germline CDR1 and CDR2: LNHDA and SQIVND (reference sequence). The CDR3 DNA sequence: TGTGCCAGTAGTATAGGAGTCCCCCGGGGCACCGGGGAGCTGTTTTTT. Residues: CASSIGVPRGTGELFF.

V and J are TRBV10-2 and TRBJ1-2; possible D gene TRBD1, 5 bases. The CDR3 runs 16 residues. Germline loops: CDR1 WSHSY, CDR2 SAAADI. Trimming left V 3 bases short and J 6 bases short, with 20 bases between. CDR3 DNA sequence: TGCGCCAGCAGTGATATCCCGGCGACAGTCTCGGATGGCTACACCTTC. Amino acids: CASSDIPATVSDGYTF.

V and J are TRBV27 and TRBJ2-3; 9 positions agree with TRBD2. This CDR3 has 16 residues. The V segment lost 6 bases and the J segment 0 bases; nucleotides outside the gene matches: 7. The germline V gene encodes CDR1 MNHEY and CDR2 SMNVEV (reference sequence). CDR3 sequence reads: CASSPGLARSTDTQYF. CDR3 DNA sequence: TGTGCCAGCAGCCCCGGACTAGCGCGAAGCACAGATACGCAGTATTTT.

By sample fraction, this clone is medium-sized. The V call is TRBV27, the J call TRBJ1-5; 10 nucleotides align to TRBD1. The CDR3 spans 14 residues. Germline values: CDR1 MNHEY, CDR2 SMNVEV (reference sequence). The ends lost 6 bases at V and 3 bases at J; junction bases unmatched: 2. CDR3 sequence: CASRTGGNNQPQHF. CDR3 DNA sequence: TGTGCCAGCAGGACAGGGGGCAACAATCAGCCCCAGCATTTT.

The chain couples TRBV27 to TRBJ1-4; D is unclear. CDR1 and CDR2 from the germline V gene are MNHEY and SMNVEV (reference sequence). The CDR3 length is 14 residues. V lost 9 bases to trimming and J lost 4 bases, with 15 bases between them. The CDR3 reads CASQPRRGNEKLFF. The CDR3 DNA sequence: TGTGCCAGTCAACCCCGGCGGGGTAATGAAAAACTGTTTTTT.

The chain uses TRBV5-4 and TRBJ1-5; the match to TRBD1 covers 7 bases. Per germline, CDR1 SGHNT and CDR2 YYREEE (reference sequence). V gave up 4 bases and J gave up 1 base; unmatched junction bases: 5. This CDR3 is 15 amino acids long. Here the CDR3 DNA reads TGTGCCAGCAGCCGACAGGGTACGAGCAATCAGCCCCAGCATTTT. This gives the protein CASSRQGTSNQPQHF.

This clone was seen just once. The rearrangement links TRBV18 to TRBJ1-6; D remains unclear. CDR3 length equals 14 residues. The germline gives CDR1 KGHSH, CDR2 LQKENI. Between the trimmed V and J ends, which lost 6 bases and 7 bases, there was a span of 13 bases. CDR3: CASSLDGRNSPLHF. The CDR3 nucleotides are TGTGCCAGCTCTCTCGACGGGAGAAATTCACCCCTCCACTTT. Complete variable domain (other parts from reference TRBV18 and TRBJ1-6): NAGVMQNPRHLVRRRGQEARLRCSPMKGHSHVYWYRQLPEEGLKFMVYLQKENIIDESGMPKERFSAEFPKEGPSILRIQQVVRGDSAAYFCASSLDGRNSPLHFGNGTRLTVT.

The chain is built from TRBV28 and TRBJ1-3; D is unresolved. The ends were cut back, 2 bases at V and 1 base at J, with 15 bases in the middle. This CDR3 is built from 17 residues. Germline CDR1 MDHEN, CDR2 SYDVKM. The CDR3 loop reads CASSLGNPPRSGNTIYF. In DNA form, the CDR3 reads TGTGCCAGCAGTTTAGGAAACCCACCGCGGTCTGGAAACACCATATATTTT.

The chain employs TRBV5-1 and TRBJ1-2; 7 nucleotides agree with TRBD1. Per germline, CDR1 SGHRS and CDR2 YFSETQ. The trim removed 0 bases at V and 6 bases at J, leaving 5 bases unmatched. The CDR3 extends over 14 amino acids. CDR3 coding DNA: TGCGCCAGCAGCTTGGTCCAGGGGGAGGATGGCTACACCTTC. It codes for CASSLVQGEDGYTF.

The chain joins TRBV10-2 to TRBJ1-3; TRBD1 agrees at 10 bases. Germline assignment: CDR1 WSHSY and CDR2 SAAADI. This CDR3 contains 14 residues. The trim removed 6 bases at V and 4 bases at J, leaving 3 bases unmatched. In DNA, the CDR3 is TGCGCCAGCAGCCGGGACAGGGGAGGAAACACCATATATTTT. It is translated as CASSRDRGGNTIYF.

V usage is TRBV10-3 and J usage is TRBJ1-1, with 7 positions matching TRBD1. V lost 5 bases and J lost 2; bases outside the gene matches: 2. Germline values: CDR1 ENHRY, CDR2 SYGVKD. The CDR3 extends over 13 amino acids. The CDR3 DNA is TGTGCCATCAGTCGACAGGGAAACACTGAAGCTTTCTTT. This codes for CAISRQGNTEAFF.

This clone was counted ten times or more. The V and J genes are TRBV7-6 and TRBJ2-3, with TRBD2 identical over 8 bases. Germline CDR1 is SGHVS and CDR2 is FNYEAQ. The CDR3 sequence is 17 residues long. After removal of 5 bases from V and 0 bases from J, the junction contained 10 bases not matched to a gene. The CDR3 coding sequence is TGTGCCAGCAGCCTATTCACTAGCGGACCTAGCACAGATACGCAGTATTTT. Amino acids: CASSLFTSGPSTDTQYF.

A remark on this clone: At one boundary the junction diverges from the germline segment, which might be a read error. The rearrangement links TRBV5-1 to TRBJ2-5; TRBD1 aligns across 8 bases. There are 15 residues in the CDR3. CDR1 and CDR2 from the germline V gene are SGHRS and YFSETQ. As DNA, the CDR3 is TGCGCCAGCAGCTTACAGGGGGACCCACAAGGGACCCAGTACTTC. This encodes CASSLQGDPQGTQYF.